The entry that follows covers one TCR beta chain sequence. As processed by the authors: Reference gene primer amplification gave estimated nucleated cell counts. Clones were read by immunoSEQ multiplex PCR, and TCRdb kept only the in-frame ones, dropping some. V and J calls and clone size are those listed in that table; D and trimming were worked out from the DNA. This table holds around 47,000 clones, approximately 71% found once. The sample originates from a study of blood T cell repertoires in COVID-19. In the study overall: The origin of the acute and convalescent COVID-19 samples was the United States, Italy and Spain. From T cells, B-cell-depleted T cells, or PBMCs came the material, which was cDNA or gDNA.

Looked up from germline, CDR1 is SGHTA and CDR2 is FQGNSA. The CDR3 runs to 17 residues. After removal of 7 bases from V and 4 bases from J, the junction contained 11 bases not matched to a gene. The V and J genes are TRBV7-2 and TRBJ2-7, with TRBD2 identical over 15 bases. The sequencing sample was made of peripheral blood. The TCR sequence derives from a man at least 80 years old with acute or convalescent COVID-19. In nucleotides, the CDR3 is TGTGCCAGCACCCTAGGGGGGACTAGCGGGAGGTTATACGAGCAGTACTTC. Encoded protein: CASTLGGTSGRLYEQYF.